Here is one T cell receptor beta chain with its context. The antigen is unknown. This sample was included in a study of neoadjuvant nivolumab and ipilimumab in lung cancer. Study conclusions and caveats: Blood richness before therapy tracked richness in tumors resected after neoadjuvant therapy.

The data were produced by immunoSEQ multiplex PCR, yet TCRdb's version contains in-frame clones alone and is incomplete. In the table there are approximately 9,000 clones, over 70% of which are singletons. Germline values: CDR1 SGHRS, CDR2 YFSETQ. CDR3 length equals 14 residues. V shed 3 bases and J 6 bases; nucleotides not matched to a gene: 5. Sequencing used tumor tissue, obtained after neoadjuvant nivolumab, alone or with ipilimumab, at or shortly before surgery. This chain connects TRBV5-1 to TRBJ2-7; TRBD1 matches at 11 bases. This TCR was sampled from an adult with non-small cell lung cancer. The DNA of the CDR3 is TGCGCCAGCAGCTCAGGGACAGGGGGGCTCGAGCAGTACTTC. Translation: CASSSGTGGLEQYF.